This TCR beta chain was documented in a study of blood T cell repertoires in COVID-19. Study information: Researchers got acute and convalescent COVID-19 samples from the United States, Italy and Spain. Sample material is recorded as cDNA or gDNA derived from T cells, B-cell-depleted T cells, or PBMCs.

This CDR3 comprises 18 residues. CDR1 SGDLS and CDR2 YYNGEE come from the germline V gene. Trimming cost V 4 bases and J 1 base; bases outside gene matches: 9. In the authors' workflow: The authors estimated nucleated cell counts from reference gene primer amplification. Produced via immunoSEQ multiplex PCR; TCRdb's table is partial and in-frame only. V, J and clone size derive from that table, while D and trimming were established from the DNA sequence. The data hold 140,000 to 150,000 clones, with roughly nine tenths observed a single time. During active infection, Seattle patients enrolled and were then monitored through disease.

The J gene is TRBJ2-3, the V gene TRBV9; TRBD2 agrees at 13 bases. What was sequenced was peripheral blood. This TCR derives from a man between 18 and 35 years old with COVID-19, enrolled during active disease. The CDR3 nucleotides are TGTGCCAGCAGCCCAATGGGACTAGCGGGACACCGCACAGATACGCAGTATTTT. Protein product: CASSPMGLAGHRTDTQYF. Supplemented by reference TRBV9 and TRBJ2-3, the full variable domain reads DSGVTQTPKHLITATGQRVTLRCSPRSGDLSVYWYQQSLDQGLQFLIQYYNGEERAKGNILERFSAQQFPDLHSELNLSSLELGDSALYFCASSPMGLAGHRTDTQYFGPGTRLTVL.